Listed below are T cell receptor beta chains from one sample, sequenced in a study of blood T cell repertoires in COVID-19. Assay used: immunoSEQ multiplex PCR; TCRdb lists only in-frame clones, some missing. Among about 280,000 clones listed, roughly four fifths were seen once. Sequenced input: PBMCs or T cells enriched from blood (not recorded which). The receptors come from a man in his forties who had been exposed to COVID-19. Both conserved end residues are part of each CDR3. The D gene is left open where the match is weak. Not all rows give a size; the values are once, few, many and, for expanded clones, a class.

-,TRBV7-9,TRBJ1-1,-,TGTGCCAGCAGCTTTCGAGTTGGTGTAGCTTTCTTT,CASSFRVGVAFF
TRBD2,TRBV19,TRBJ2-1,-,TGTGCCAGTAGTTCTCGGCTAGCGGGAGGGACCTTCTACAATGAGCAGTTCTTC,CASSSRLAGGTFYNEQFF
TRBD2,TRBV19,TRBJ2-1,-,TGTGCCAGTAGTATGACTAGCGGGACCCCTTACAATGAGCAGTTCTTC,CASSMTSGTPYNEQFF
TRBD1,TRBV24-1,TRBJ1-2,few,TGTGCCACCAGTGATTCCGCCGGGACAGGGACTAACTATGGCTACACCTTC,CATSDSAGTGTNYGYTF
TRBD1,TRBV30,TRBJ2-1,once,TGTGCCTGGAGTGTAGGGACAGGGCGCAATGAGCAGTTCTTC,CAWSVGTGRNEQFF
-,TRBV5-6,TRBJ1-5,-,TGTGCCAGCAGCCGCCGGGGTAGCAATCAGCCCCAGCATTTT,CASSRRGSNQPQHF
-,TRBV7-3,TRBJ2-3,-,TGTGCCAGCAGCTTGGGCCCTTTGCTGGCCAGCACAGATACGCAGTATTTT,CASSLGPLLASTDTQYF
-,TRBV11-2,TRBJ2-3,-,TGTGCCAGCAGCTGGGGCCAAAAGGTTCATTTT,CASSWGQKVHF
-,TRBV12-3/TRBV12-4,TRBJ2-4,-,TGTGCCAGCAGTATGCCCGGGACTCCGTCCCACTTC,CASSMPGTPSHF
-,TRBV18,TRBJ1-6,-,TGTGCCAGCTCACCCTACACAGATTCACCCCTCCACTTT,CASSPYTDSPLHF
-,TRBV11-2,TRBJ2-3,-,TGTGCCAGCACCAGCGGGCGCACAGATACGCAGTATTTT,CASTSGRTDTQYF
-,TRBV11-2,TRBJ2-7,-,TGTGCCAGCAGCTTAATGTCTGGGGCATCCTACGAGCAGTACTTC,CASSLMSGASYEQYF
TRBD2,TRBV12-5,TRBJ2-7,-,TGTGCTAGTGGTTCCCCAAGCGGGAGTCGTCGTTACGAGCAGTACTTC,CASGSPSGSRRYEQYF
TRBD1,TRBV6-6,TRBJ1-5,-,TGTGCCAGCAGTCACGCCGCAGGGGGCCGGAGCAATCAGCCCCAGCATTTT,CASSHAAGGRSNQPQHF
-,TRBV4-1,TRBJ2-3,-,TGCGCCAGCAGCCAAGATGTGACTACTCTCCCCGATACGCAGTATTTT,CASSQDVTTLPDTQYF
TRBD1,TRBV19,TRBJ1-1,few,TGTGCCAGTAGTACCCTGAGGGGACAGGGGGCTAAGAAGGCTGAAGCTTTCTTT,CASSTLRGQGAKKAEAFF
TRBD2,TRBV5-1,TRBJ2-3,-,TGCGCCAGCAGCTTGCGAGGACTAGGAACAGATACGCAGTATTTT,CASSLRGLGTDTQYF
-,TRBV7-9,TRBJ2-7,-,TGTGCCAGCAGCTTAAGGGAGAGCGTAGGAAGCTCCTACGAGCAGTACTTC,CASSLRESVGSSYEQYF
TRBD1,TRBV12-3/TRBV12-4,TRBJ2-1,-,TGTGCCAGCAGTTTAGGGGAGGACAGGGGGAAGTTCTTC,CASSLGEDRGKFF
-,TRBV3-1/TRBV3-2,TRBJ1-1,-,TGTGCCAGCAGCCACACCGCGCGTGGCACTGAAGCTTTCTTT,CASSHTARGTEAFF
-,TRBV10-3,TRBJ1-5,-,TGTGCCATCAGTACGGACACAAGCAATCAGCCCCAGCATTTT,CAISTDTSNQPQHF
TRBD1,TRBV9,TRBJ2-6,-,TGTGCCAGCAGCGTAACCTTAGGACAGGGGGCTTGGGCTGGGGCCAACGTCCTGACTTTC,CASSVTLGQGAWAGANVLTF
TRBD1,TRBV28,TRBJ2-7,-,TGTGCCAGCAGTTGGACAGGGGCAAGGGTAGAGCAGTACTTC,CASSWTGARVEQYF
-,TRBV30,TRBJ2-4,-,TGTGCCTGGAGCCCCGAGGGACTAGCCAAAAACATTCAGTACTTC,CAWSPEGLAKNIQYF
TRBD1,TRBV3-1/TRBV3-2,TRBJ1-3,-,TGTGCCAGCAGCCCGGGACAGAGAAACACCATATATTTT,CASSPGQRNTIYF
-,TRBV27,TRBJ1-1,-,TGTGCCAGCAGTTTAAACAGGGTGAGTGAAGCTTTCTTT,CASSLNRVSEAFF
-,TRBV9,TRBJ2-1,-,TGTGCCAGCAGCGTAGAGCGGACTCCCCGTTACAATGAGCAGTTCTTC,CASSVERTPRYNEQFF
-,TRBV6-1,TRBJ1-2,-,TGTGCCAGCAGTGAGGCGGAGGGAAGTCCAAATGGCTACACCTTC,CASSEAEGSPNGYTF
TRBD2,TRBV7-3,TRBJ2-2,-,TGTGCCAGCAGCCCCTCCGGGACTAGCGGGAGGGGGGGGGAGCTGTTTTTT,CASSPSGTSGRGGELFF
TRBD2,TRBV10-1,TRBJ2-1,-,TGCGCCAGCAGTTTGGGACTAGCGGGGTCCTACAATGAGCAGTTCTTC,CASSLGLAGSYNEQFF
TRBD2,TRBV29-1,TRBJ2-2,-,TGCAGCGTTGAAGGTTCTGTAGCGGGAGGACTTCCCGGGGAGCTGTTTTTT,CSVEGSVAGGLPGELFF
TRBD1,TRBV5-1,TRBJ1-1,-,TGCGCCAGCAGCTTGGAACCGGGACAGGGATATACTGAAGCTTTCTTT,CASSLEPGQGYTEAFF
-,TRBV21-1,TRBJ2-4,-,TGTGCCAGCAGCAAAGTAACCTCGGAGGCGGGGCTAGCCAAAAACATTCAGTACTTC,CASSKVTSEAGLAKNIQYF
-,TRBV10-1,TRBJ2-1,-,TGCGCCAGCAGTGGGGGCCGCTCCCGTCCTGGCCCCAATGAGCAGTTCTTC,CASSGGRSRPGPNEQFF
TRBD2,TRBV7-2,TRBJ2-1,once,TGTGCCAGCAGCTTAGCACTAGCGGGATTGGATGAGCAGTTCTTC,CASSLALAGLDEQFF
-,TRBV5-8,TRBJ2-7,-,TGTGCCAGCAGCTTGTACTACGAGCAGTACTTC,CASSLYYEQYF
-,TRBV5-6,TRBJ2-5,-,TGTGCCAGCAGCTGGCGGGCCCCCCAAGAGACCCAGTACTTC,CASSWRAPQETQYF
-,TRBV20-1,TRBJ2-3,-,TGCAGTGCTAGTCACGAACTCATCACAGATACGCAGTATTTT,CSASHELITDTQYF
TRBD2,TRBV20-1,TRBJ2-3,-,TGCAGTGCTAGTTCTCCCCTATCTACTATAGCGGGATTGTCAGATACGCAGTATTTT,CSASSPLSTIAGLSDTQYF
-,TRBV12-3/TRBV12-4,TRBJ2-7,-,TGTGCCAGCAGTTTTTCGGGAGACGCGCAGTACTTC,CASSFSGDAQYF
-,TRBV29-1,TRBJ1-1,-,TGCAGCGTCCCGAAACATCGGGGGGCCAACACTGAAGCTTTCTTT,CSVPKHRGANTEAFF
TRBD2,TRBV5-1,TRBJ2-7,-,TGCGCCAGCAGCTCAGGACTAGGGGAATACTACGAGCAGTACTTC,CASSSGLGEYYEQYF
-,TRBV5-6,TRBJ2-1,-,TGTGCCAGCAACACCTTAAACGAGGGCCCCGCTTACAATGAGCAGTTCTTC,CASNTLNEGPAYNEQFF
-,TRBV18,TRBJ2-5,-,TGTGCCAGCTCACCACCGGGGCTGACGGGGGCCCAGTACTTC,CASSPPGLTGAQYF
-,TRBV9,TRBJ2-6,-,TGTGCCAGCAGCGTACGCGGGACAGTCCCCTCCAACGTCCTGACTTTC,CASSVRGTVPSNVLTF
TRBD2,TRBV11-2,TRBJ2-3,-,TGTGCCAGCAGCCACGGACTAGCGGACCGCACAGATACGCAGTATTTT,CASSHGLADRTDTQYF
-,TRBV14,TRBJ1-2,-,TGTGCCAGCAGCCAAGAAACGAGTGGTTATGGCTACACCTTC,CASSQETSGYGYTF
TRBD1,TRBV5-4,TRBJ1-4,-,TGTGCCAGCAGCCCAGCGGACAGGGGCAATGAAAAACTGTTTTTT,CASSPADRGNEKLFF
TRBD1,TRBV5-1,TRBJ1-2,-,TGCGCCAGCAGCGATGACAGGGGGCGCATACCCAATGGCTACACCTTC,CASSDDRGRIPNGYTF
TRBD2,TRBV14,TRBJ2-3,-,TGTGCCAGCAGCAAGGGGACTAGCGGAACAGATACGCAGTATTTT,CASSKGTSGTDTQYF